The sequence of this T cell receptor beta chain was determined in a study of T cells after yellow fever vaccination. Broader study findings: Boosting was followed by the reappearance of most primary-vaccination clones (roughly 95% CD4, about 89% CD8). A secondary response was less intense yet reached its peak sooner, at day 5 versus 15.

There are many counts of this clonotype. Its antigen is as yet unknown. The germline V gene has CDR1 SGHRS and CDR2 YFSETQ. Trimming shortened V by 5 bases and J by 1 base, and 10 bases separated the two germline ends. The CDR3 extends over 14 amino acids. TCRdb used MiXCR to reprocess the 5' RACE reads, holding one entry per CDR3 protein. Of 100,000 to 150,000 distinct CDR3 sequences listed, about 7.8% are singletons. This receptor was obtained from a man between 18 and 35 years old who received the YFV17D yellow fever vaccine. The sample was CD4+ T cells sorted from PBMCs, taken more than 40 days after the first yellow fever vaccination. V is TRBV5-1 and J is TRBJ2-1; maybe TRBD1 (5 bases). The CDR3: CASSTDMSYNEQFF. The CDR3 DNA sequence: TGCGCCAGCAGTACGGACATGTCCTACAATGAGCAGTTCTTC.